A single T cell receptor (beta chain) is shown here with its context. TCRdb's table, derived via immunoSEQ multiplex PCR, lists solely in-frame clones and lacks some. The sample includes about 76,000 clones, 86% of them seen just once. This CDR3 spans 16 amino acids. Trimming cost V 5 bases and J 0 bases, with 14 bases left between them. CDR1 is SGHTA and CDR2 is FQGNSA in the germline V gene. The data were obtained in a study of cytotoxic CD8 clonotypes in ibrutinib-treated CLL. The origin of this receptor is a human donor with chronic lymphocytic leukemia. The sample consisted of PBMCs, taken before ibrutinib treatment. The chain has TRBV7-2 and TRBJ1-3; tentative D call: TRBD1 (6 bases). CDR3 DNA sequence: TGTGCCAGCAGCCCTCCAGGGGTCGGCTCTGGAAACACCATATATTTT. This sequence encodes CASSPPGVGSGNTIYF.